Below, 25 T cell receptor beta chains from the same sample are listed, as sequenced in a study of response to subunit inactivated influenza vaccine (dated by TCRdb to the late 2010s). The library came from RT-PCR. This sample was sequenced with an Illumina HiSeq 2500. Clones were called with MiXCR by TCRdb after fastp trimmed the public reads at Q25, and only in-frame beta chains were retained. Rows matching on CDR3 protein sequence are summarized as one entry with the most common DNA and genes. This sample lists 650,000 or so distinct CDR3 sequences; 14% were detected once. 7.6% of the sample is taken by the ten largest. The sample in question was PBMCs from blood, obtained approximately 15 days before vaccination. The receptors shown here come from a man aged 45-65 years who received an inactivated influenza vaccine. Donor details come from another sample of the same person, matched by shared clones.

This clonotype was detected only a few times. This chain uses TRBV12-3 or TRBV12-4 with TRBJ2-2; D uncertain. This CDR3 has 15 amino acids. V was clipped by 1 base and J by 8 bases, with 14 bases between them. The CDR3: CASSLGGPLGGELFF. DNA of the CDR3: TGTGCCAGCAGTTTAGGCGGACCCCTTGGGGGGGAGCTGTTTTTT.

In its sample, this clonotype was seen a few times. The gene calls are TRBV2 and TRBJ2-1; D possibly corresponds to TRBD1 (6 bases). Germline-derived CDR1 and CDR2 are SNHLY and FYNNEI. Trimming pared 8 bases from V and 4 bases from J, leaving 15 bases between. There are 14 residues in the CDR3. CDR3 sequence: CASPTQGPYNEQFF. The DNA for the CDR3 is TGTGCCAGCCCCACGCAGGGGCCTTACAATGAGCAGTTCTTC.

This clonotype was recorded a few times. The V and J genes are TRBV19 and TRBJ1-5; D call uncertain. V lost 3 bases to trimming and J lost 0 bases, with 15 bases between them. Germline-derived CDR1 and CDR2 are LNHDA and SQIVND (reference sequence). The CDR3 is 17 amino acids. The CDR3 bases are TGTGCCAGTAGTATTAGTTTGGCAGCATATAGCAATCAGCCCCAGCATTTT. Translating it yields CASSISLAAYSNQPQHF.

Written as DNA, the CDR3 is TGTGCCAGCAGCCAAGGCCCGTTACAGGGGAAGGATGGCTACACCTTC. Encoded protein: CASSQGPLQGKDGYTF. V gene TRBV3-1 combines with J gene TRBJ1-2, with 7 bases identical to TRBD1. This CDR3 is 16 amino acids long. Germline CDR1 is LGHDT and CDR2 is YNNKEL (reference sequence). V lost 1 base, J lost 6 bases, and 11 bases stayed unmatched.

This clonotype showed up just a few times. V gene TRBV3-1 combines with J gene TRBJ1-1; D uncertain. V lost 1 base to trimming and J lost 1 base, with 13 bases between them. There are 16 residues in the CDR3. Germline assignment: CDR1 LGHDT and CDR2 YNNKEL (reference sequence). Here the CDR3 DNA reads TGTGCCAGCAGCCAAGCTTATGGGATCAGGAACACTGAAGCTTTCTTT. Translated: CASSQAYGIRNTEAFF.

This clonotype was seen a handful of times. The genes are TRBV20-1 and TRBJ2-1; TRBD1 agrees at 7 bases. CDR1 and CDR2 from the germline V gene are DFQATT and SNEGSKA (reference sequence). After removal of 6 bases from V and 6 bases from J, the junction contained 11 bases not matched to a gene. This CDR3 has 14 residues. The CDR3 coding sequence is TGCAGTGCAAAAGACAGGGCTTCGGTCAATGAGCAGTTCTTC. This encodes CSAKDRASVNEQFF.

This clonotype was recorded a few times. The rearrangement links TRBV14 to TRBJ2-7; D remains ambiguous. CDR1 is SGHDN and CDR2 is FVKESK in the germline V gene. V lost 4 bases and J 5 bases, leaving 12 bases between the germline ends. The CDR3 is 13 residues long. The DNA of the CDR3 is TGTGCCAGCAGCCGAACAATGGCTAACGAGCAGTACTTC. Its protein product is CASSRTMANEQYF.

This clonotype was counted only a few times. This chain joins TRBV19 and TRBJ2-3, with D unresolved. V was cut by 3 bases and J by 3 bases, with 22 bases left in between. Germline V gene lookup returns CDR1 LNHDA and CDR2 SQIVND (reference sequence). CDR3 length equals 18 residues. CDR3 coding DNA: TGTGCCAGTAGTATCCAAAAACACGGCTCACCCTCGACAGATACGCAGTATTTT. This codes for CASSIQKHGSPSTDTQYF.

This clonotype was observed a few times. The V and J genes are TRBV9 and TRBJ2-1, with D perhaps given as TRBD1 or TRBD2 (6 bases each). Trimming pared 4 bases from V and 0 bases from J, leaving 17 bases between. The CDR3 is 17 residues long. Germline V gene sequence: CDR1 SGDLS, CDR2 YYNGEE. The CDR3 sequence: CASSPRGGGLSYNEQFF. The CDR3 DNA sequence: TGTGCCAGCAGCCCCAGAGGGGGAGGCCTCTCCTACAATGAGCAGTTCTTC.

This clonotype has a handful of counts. The chain recombines TRBV13 with TRBJ2-7; D perhaps matches TRBD1 (6 bases). V shed 0 bases and J shed 2 bases, with 11 bases lying between them. The CDR3 totals 15 residues. Germline V gene lookup returns CDR1 PRHDT and CDR2 FYEKMQ (reference sequence). Written as DNA, the CDR3 is TGTGCCAGCAGCTTAGGCCTGGGGGCAACCTACGAGCAGTACTTC. Translating it yields CASSLGLGATYEQYF.

This clonotype was seen many times. This chain joins TRBV5-1 and TRBJ2-3; D could derive from TRBD1 or TRBD2 (5 bases each). Germline CDR1 SGHRS, CDR2 YFSETQ. The germline V and J ends were trimmed by 4 bases and 3 bases, with 21 bases remaining between them. CDR3 length: 17 amino acids. As DNA, the CDR3 is TGCGCCAGCAGCACCCACCTGGGACCATCTGGGACAGATACGCAGTATTTT. This codes for CASSTHLGPSGTDTQYF.

The V and J genes are TRBV20-1 and TRBJ1-6; TRBD1 aligns across 8 bases. V lost 4 bases, J lost 10 bases, and 12 bases stayed unmatched. This CDR3 is 15 amino acids long. Looked up from germline, CDR1 is DFQATT and CDR2 is SNEGSKA (reference sequence). The chain's CDR3 is CSATRNADRASPLHF. In DNA form, the CDR3 reads TGCAGTGCTACCCGCAATGCGGACAGGGCCTCACCCCTCCACTTT.

V and J are TRBV28 and TRBJ2-4, with D perhaps matching TRBD1 or TRBD2 (5 bases each). Trimming stripped 5 bases from V and 9 bases from J, with 8 bases between. The CDR3 covers 11 residues. In germline, CDR1 is MDHEN, CDR2 SYDVKM. The CDR3 DNA is TGTGCCAGCAGTCCCGGGGCCATTCAGTACTTC. The encoded protein is CASSPGAIQYF.

The J gene is TRBJ2-7, the V gene TRBV6-2 or TRBV6-3; the D gene could be TRBD1 or TRBD2 (5 bases each). Trimming shortened V by 6 bases and J by 2 bases, and 17 bases separated the two germline ends. Germline CDR1 reads MNHEY; CDR2 reads SVGEGT. This CDR3 region has 15 residues. CDR3 sequence (DNA): TGTGCCAGCAGAAGACGGGACGGTGAGACCTACGAGCAGTACTTC. As protein: CASRRRDGETYEQYF.

This chain joins TRBV7-8 and TRBJ2-3; no definite D call. CDR1 SGHVS and CDR2 FQNEAQ come from the germline V gene. Trimming pared 3 bases from V and 2 bases from J, leaving 6 bases between. The CDR3 loop spans 13 amino acids. The CDR3 loop is CASSFRVTDTQYF. The CDR3 DNA follows: TGTGCCAGCAGCTTCCGAGTCACAGATACGCAGTATTTT.

This chain links TRBV4-2 with TRBJ2-7; either TRBD1 or TRBD2 may fit D (5 bases each). The CDR3 totals 15 residues. Trimming took off 6 bases at V and 5 bases at J, with 20 bases between the two ends. CDR1 and CDR2 (germline): LGHNA, YNFKEQ. The CDR3 coding sequence is TGTGCCAGCAGTATCCCGGGACGAGGGGTGGACGAGCAGTACTTC. The encoded protein is CASSIPGRGVDEQYF.

This clonotype was seen a few times. V gene TRBV29-1 combines with J gene TRBJ1-5; TRBD1 matches 8 bases. Germline-derived CDR1 and CDR2 are SQVTM and ANQGSEA. The CDR3 consists of 13 residues. Germline trimming cut 6 bases from V and 5 bases from J; bases unmatched to any gene: 6. The CDR3 coding sequence is TGCAGCGTCGCGACAGGGGAAGATCAGCCCCAGCATTTT. As protein: CSVATGEDQPQHF. Full variable domain (remainder filled in from reference TRBV29-1 and TRBJ1-5): SAVISQKPSRDICQRGTSLTIQCQVDSQVTMMFWYRQQPGQSLTLIATANQGSEATYESGFVIDKFPISRPNLTFSTLTVSNMSPEDSSIYLCSVATGEDQPQHFGDGTRLSIL.

CDR3 protein: CSARGGGQTYEQYF. The CDR3 coding sequence is TGCAGTGCCCGAGGGGGCGGACAGACCTACGAGCAGTACTTC. The genes are TRBV20-1 and TRBJ2-7, with 7 bases identical to TRBD1. The junction had 10 bases not matched to a gene; V was cut back by 6 bases and J by 2 bases. The CDR3 is made up of 14 amino acids. CDR1 is DFQATT and CDR2 is SNEGSKA in the germline V gene (reference sequence).

This sequence joins TRBV12-3 or TRBV12-4 and TRBJ1-4, with a weak D call TRBD1 (6 bases). Deletions cut 2 bases from V and 12 bases from J, with 22 bases between. The CDR3 loop spans 16 amino acids. The DNA for the CDR3 is TGTGCCAGCAGTTTATCGGGGGGCTTAGGCCTCTCGGAACTGTTTTTT. Encoded protein: CASSLSGGLGLSELFF.

In its sample, this clonotype was seen a few times. The chain carries TRBV9 and TRBJ1-1; 7 bases agree with TRBD1. Unmatched junction bases numbered 17, after V lost 4 bases and J lost 11 bases. CDR1 SGDLS and CDR2 YYNGEE come from the germline V gene. This CDR3 is 15 amino acids long. The CDR3 nucleotides are TGTGCCAGCAGCCCCACCGGGACAGCGCGGGTTGGTGCTTTCTTT. Protein sequence: CASSPTGTARVGAFF.

This clonotype was seen a handful of times. The chain has TRBV5-1 and TRBJ2-7; perhaps TRBD1 as D (5 bases). Between the trimmed V and J ends, which lost 4 bases and 3 bases, there was a span of 11 bases. This CDR3 contains 13 residues. The V gene's germline CDR1 is SGHRS and CDR2 YFSETQ. DNA for the CDR3: TGCGCCAGCAGCGCGACAGCAGACTACGAGCAGTACTTC. The encoded protein is CASSATADYEQYF.

The sample holds a few counts of this clonotype. The chain combines TRBV14 with TRBJ2-1, with 9 nucleotides matching TRBD2. Germline V gene lookup returns CDR1 SGHDN and CDR2 FVKESK. The junction had 4 bases not matched to a gene; V was cut back by 4 bases and J by 3 bases. There are 15 residues in the CDR3. In DNA form, the CDR3 reads TGTGCCAGCAGCCTGGGACTAGCCTACTACAATGAGCAGTTCTTC. Its protein is CASSLGLAYYNEQFF. Full variable domain (missing parts from reference TRBV14 and TRBJ2-1): EAGVTQFPSHSVIEKGQTVTLRCDPISGHDNLYWYRRVMGKEIKFLLHFVKESKQDESGMPNNRFLAERTGGTYSTLKVQPAELEDSGVYFCASSLGLAYYNEQFFGPGTRLTVL.

Notes on this clonotype: At one end the junction does not follow the germline gene, possibly because of a read error. The gene calls are TRBV12-3 or TRBV12-4 and TRBJ1-1; D is undetermined. The length of the CDR3 is 13 residues. The CDR3 sequence is CASSLVPPGRVTF. The CDR3 DNA follows: TGTGCCAGCAGTCTTGTCCCCCCGGGCCGCGTTACCTTT.

This chain uses TRBV6-1 with TRBJ2-1, with a possible D match to TRBD1 (5 bases). The CDR3 is 16 residues long. V shed 0 bases and J shed 6 bases, with 15 bases lying between them. The V gene's germline CDR1 is MNHNS and CDR2 SASEGT. In DNA, the CDR3 is TGTGCCAGCAGTGAAGCGTTCGACAGTTGGGGCAATGAGCAGTTCTTC. It encodes CASSEAFDSWGNEQFF.

CDR3 protein: CASSRPGQGGQPQHF. The CDR3 coding sequence is TGTGCCAGCAGCCGACCCGGACAGGGGGGTCAGCCCCAGCATTTT. The rearrangement uses TRBV28 and TRBJ1-5, with TRBD1 matching 10 bases. The germline V gene has CDR1 MDHEN and CDR2 SYDVKM. The CDR3 covers 15 residues. V shed 6 bases, J shed 6 bases, and the junction held 8 bases outside the gene matches.